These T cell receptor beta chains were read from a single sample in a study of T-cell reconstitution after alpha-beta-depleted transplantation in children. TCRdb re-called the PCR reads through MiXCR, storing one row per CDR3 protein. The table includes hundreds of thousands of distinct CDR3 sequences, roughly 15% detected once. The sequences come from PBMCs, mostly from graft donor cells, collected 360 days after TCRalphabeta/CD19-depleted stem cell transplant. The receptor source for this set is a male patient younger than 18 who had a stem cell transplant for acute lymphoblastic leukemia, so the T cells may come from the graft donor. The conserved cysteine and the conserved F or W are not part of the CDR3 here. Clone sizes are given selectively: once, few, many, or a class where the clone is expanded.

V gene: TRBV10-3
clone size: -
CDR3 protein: AIGVNEQF

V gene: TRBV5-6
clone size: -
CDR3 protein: ASSLAPRTSGGSWDEQF

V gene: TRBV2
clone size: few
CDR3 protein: ASVGGPTNTGELF

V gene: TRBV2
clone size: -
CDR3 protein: ASSEVREGYEQY

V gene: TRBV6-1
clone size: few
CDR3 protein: ATPLTGQGYNEQF

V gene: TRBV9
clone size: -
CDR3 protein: ASSVRQGGTDTQY

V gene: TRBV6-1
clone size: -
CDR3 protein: ASRTGVGVLDQPQH

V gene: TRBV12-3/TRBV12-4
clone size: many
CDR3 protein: ASSLAPSRQLTYEQY

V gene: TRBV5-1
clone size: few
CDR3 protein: ASSKSGSSYNEQF

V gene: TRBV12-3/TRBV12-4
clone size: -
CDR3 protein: ASSSGVGIYSGANVLT

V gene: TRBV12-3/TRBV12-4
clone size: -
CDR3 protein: ASSLPGGGEQY

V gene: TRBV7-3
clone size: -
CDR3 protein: ASSLNSFLAYEQY

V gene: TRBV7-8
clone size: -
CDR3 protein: ASSLTFVEGVSYEQY

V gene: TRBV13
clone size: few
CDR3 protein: ASSGPLADATDTQY

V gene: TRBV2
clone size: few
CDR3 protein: ASSEDSGRAGAGELF

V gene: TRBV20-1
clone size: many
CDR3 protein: SARRSGSYNEQF

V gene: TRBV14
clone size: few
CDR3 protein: ASSRQGYSPLH

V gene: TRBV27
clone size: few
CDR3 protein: ASSLSVGVAEQY

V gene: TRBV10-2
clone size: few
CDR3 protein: ASRGAGNPSYNEQF

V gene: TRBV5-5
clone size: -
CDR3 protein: ASSFTGSNEKLF

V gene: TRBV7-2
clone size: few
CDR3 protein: ASSSDSGRRVEQY

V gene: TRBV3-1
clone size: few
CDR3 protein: ASSPEIPGPMGELF

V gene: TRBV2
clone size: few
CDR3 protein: ATPRSTDTQY

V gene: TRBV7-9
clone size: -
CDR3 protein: ASSPRAPNNNEQF

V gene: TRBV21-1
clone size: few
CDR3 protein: ASSKSIKCTDTQY

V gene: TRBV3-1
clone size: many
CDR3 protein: ASSQGRAEHTDTQY

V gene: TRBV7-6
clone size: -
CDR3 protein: ASSLVHKGTDTQY

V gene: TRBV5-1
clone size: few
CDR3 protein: ASSPYRGQGTGELF

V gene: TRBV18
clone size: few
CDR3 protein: ASLTTLTRDTEAF

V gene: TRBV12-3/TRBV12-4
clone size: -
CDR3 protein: ASSLSQVEHQPQH

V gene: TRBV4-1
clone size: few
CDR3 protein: ASGFPKGERTYEQY

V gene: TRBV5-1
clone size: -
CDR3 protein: ASSLPSGRADEQF

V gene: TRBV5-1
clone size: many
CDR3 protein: ASSLVVTEGTQY

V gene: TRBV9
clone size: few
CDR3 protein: ASSVGSQGLAYNEQF

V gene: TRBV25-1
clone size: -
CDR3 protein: ASHKGTSGANVLT

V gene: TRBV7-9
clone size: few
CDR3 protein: ASSLRLGGRLNTEAF

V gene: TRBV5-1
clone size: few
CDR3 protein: ARGLAGVQNEQF

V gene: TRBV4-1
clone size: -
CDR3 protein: ASSQYTGTSGSYAGELF

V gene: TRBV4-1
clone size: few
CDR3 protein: ASSQIQY

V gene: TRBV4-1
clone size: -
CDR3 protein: ASSQGVTGPEKLF

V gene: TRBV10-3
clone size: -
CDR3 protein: AISGASFLNNEQF

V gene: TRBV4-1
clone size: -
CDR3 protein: ASSQSVGRGSYEQY

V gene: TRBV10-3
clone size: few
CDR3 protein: AISDLLAGHQETQY

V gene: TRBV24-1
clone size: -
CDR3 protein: ATSDARDSGFTDTQY

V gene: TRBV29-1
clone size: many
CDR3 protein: SSRTGGDVGELF